The following is a T cell receptor (beta chain) sequence with its context. Reverse transcription of 0.5 to 1 ug RNA was performed with random hexamers. A multiplex approach, immunoSEQ multiplex PCR, amplified TCR beta CDR3 across 54 Vbeta and 13 Jbeta. MiXCR was run by TCRdb on the immunoSEQ multiplex PCR reads, yielding one entry per CDR3 protein. The sample has some 300,000 distinct CDR3 sequences, roughly 85% seen once. The germline gives CDR1 KGHDR, CDR2 SFDVKD. This CDR3 has 13 amino acids. The J segment lost 9 bases and the V segment lost 9 bases, leaving 6 bases of the junction unmatched. This entry belongs to a study of CD8 T cells in Susac syndrome. CD8+ and CD4+ T cells circulating in blood were sequenced for TCR beta.

Material for sequencing was CD8+ T cells from PBMCs. The J gene is TRBJ2-2, the V gene TRBV24-1; 10 bases agree with TRBD1. The sequence was collected from a human donor with multiple sclerosis. The chain's CDR3 is CATDDRGRRELFF. The CDR3 nucleotides read TGTGCCACCGATGACAGGGGGCGCCGGGAGCTGTTTTTT.